Described below is a single T cell receptor beta chain sequence and its context. Original processing methods: Amplification from reference gene primers served as the basis for estimated nucleated cell counts. Clones were sequenced by immunoSEQ multiplex PCR, and TCRdb holds only the in-frame ones, with some missing. V and J calls and clone size come straight from that table; D and trimming were deduced from the DNA. The repertoire includes about 170,000 clones, around 81% of them detected once, and about 2.7% sits in the top ten. With 5 bases clipped from V and 2 bases from J, the junction kept 6 bases outside the gene matches. Germline V CDR1 and CDR2: MGHRA, YSYEKL. The CDR3 is 14 residues long. This sample stems from a study of blood T cell repertoires in COVID-19. The overall study: COVID-19 samples from acute and convalescent phases originated in the United States, Italy and Spain. PBMCs, B-cell-depleted T cells, or T cells provided the cDNA or gDNA that made up the material.

V and J are TRBV4-1 and TRBJ2-7; 7 bases agree with TRBD1. This sequence originates from a human donor with acute or convalescent COVID-19. The donor label of this sample is uncertain. Sequencing was carried out using peripheral blood. Written as DNA, the CDR3 is TGCGCCAGCAGCTTCCGACAGGGTACCTACGAGCAGTACTTC. Residues: CASSFRQGTYEQYF.